This T cell receptor (beta chain) was identified in a study of T-cell memory formation after mild COVID-19. Overall study context: The TCR clusters were mostly specific to one donor.

To note about this clonotype: The target antigen is unknown.

MiXCR was run by TCRdb on the 5' RACE reads, yielding one entry per CDR3 protein. The sample shows under 150,000 distinct CDR3 sequences, approximately 16% of them seen only once. CDR3 length: 15 residues. CDR1 LGHNA and CDR2 YSLEER come from the germline V gene. Trimming at V came to 1 base and at J to 1 base, leaving 3 bases not matched to a gene. General study results and limits: CD4/CD8 balance held among clones contracting day 15 to 85, and later expanders leaned CD4+.

The clonotype originates from an adult woman who had mild COVID-19 (a few samples of this study predate the infection). Cell type and time point are not known. The V gene is TRBV4-3, the J gene TRBJ2-5, with TRBD2 matching over 7 bases. The sample taken for sequencing was PBMCs or a T cell subset sorted from them (not recorded which). The CDR3 loop is CASSQGGGFQETQYF. DNA of the CDR3: TGCGCCAGCAGCCAAGGGGGAGGGTTCCAAGAGACCCAGTACTTC.